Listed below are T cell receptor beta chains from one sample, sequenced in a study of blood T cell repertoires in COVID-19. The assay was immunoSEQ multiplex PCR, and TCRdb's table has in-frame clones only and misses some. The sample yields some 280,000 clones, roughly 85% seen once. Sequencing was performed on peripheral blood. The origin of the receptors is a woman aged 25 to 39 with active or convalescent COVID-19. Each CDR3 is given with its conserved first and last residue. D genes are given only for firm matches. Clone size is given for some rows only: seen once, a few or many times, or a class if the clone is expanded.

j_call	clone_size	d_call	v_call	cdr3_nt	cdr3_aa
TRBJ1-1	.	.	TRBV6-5	TGTGCCAGCAGTTACTCTTCCGAGGCGGCTGAAGCTTTCTTT	CASSYSSEAAEAFF
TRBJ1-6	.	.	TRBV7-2	TGTGCCAGCAGCTCCCCTGGGGGGTTTAATTCACCCCTCCACTTT	CASSSPGGFNSPLHF
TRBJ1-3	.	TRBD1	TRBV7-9	TGTGCCAGCAGCTCATTCGGGACAGGTGGAAACACCATATATTTT	CASSSFGTGGNTIYF
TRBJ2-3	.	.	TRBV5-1	TGCGCCAGCAGCACCCCGGAGGGGGCGAGGCGCACAGATACGCAGTATTTT	CASSTPEGARRTDTQYF
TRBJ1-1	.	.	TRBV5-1	TGCGCCAGCAGATTGGCCCTCGCGCAGGGGAGTGAAGCTTTCTTT	CASRLALAQGSEAFF
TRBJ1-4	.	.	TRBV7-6	TGTGCCAGCAGCCTGACGGCGGTGGCTAATGAAAAACTGTTTTTT	CASSLTAVANEKLFF
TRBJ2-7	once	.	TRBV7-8	TGTGCCAGCAGCCAAAAGCCCGGGTGGCTAACCTTAAGCGGCTACGAGCAGTACTTC	CASSQKPGWLTLSGYEQYF
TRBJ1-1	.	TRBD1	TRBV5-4	TGTGCCAGCAGCGGGGGACAGTCTGAAGCTTTCTTT	CASSGGQSEAFF
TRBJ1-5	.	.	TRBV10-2	TGCGCCAGCAGTCCTACAGCCCCTATCAATCAGCCCCAGCATTTT	CASSPTAPINQPQHF
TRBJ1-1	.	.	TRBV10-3	TGTGCCATCAGTGAGCGCCCGAGAGCGAACACTGAAGCTTTCTTT	CAISERPRANTEAFF
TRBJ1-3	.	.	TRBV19	TGTGCCAGTACCTCTGCGGACTCTGGAAACACCATATATTTT	CASTSADSGNTIYF
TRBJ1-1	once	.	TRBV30	TGTGCCTGGAGTGTATCAGGGGCTGGTACTGAAGCTTTCTTT	CAWSVSGAGTEAFF
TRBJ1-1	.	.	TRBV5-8	TGTGCCAGCAGCTTGCAGGGTTGGAACACTGAAGCTTTCTTT	CASSLQGWNTEAFF
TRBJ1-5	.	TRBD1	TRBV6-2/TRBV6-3	TGTGCCAGCAGTTATGAGGGACAGGGGCTAAATCAGCCCCAGCATTTT	CASSYEGQGLNQPQHF
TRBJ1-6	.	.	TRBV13	TGTGCCAGCAGTCAAGGGGGAAATAATTCACCCCTCCACTTT	CASSQGGNNSPLHF
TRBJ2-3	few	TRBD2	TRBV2	TGTGCCAGCAGCTGGGGAGGGTTCACGGATACGCAGTATTTT	CASSWGGFTDTQYF
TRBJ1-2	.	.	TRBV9	TGTGCCAGCAGCGTAGGAGGCAGGGCCCACTATGGCTACACCTTC	CASSVGGRAHYGYTF
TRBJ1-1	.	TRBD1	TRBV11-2	TGTGCCAGCAGCTTCCGGGACAGGGGGCCTGGGATGGGCACTGAAGCTTTCTTT	CASSFRDRGPGMGTEAFF
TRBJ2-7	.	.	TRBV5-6	TGTGCCAGCAGCGGGACACACACCTACGAGCAGTACTTC	CASSGTHTYEQYF
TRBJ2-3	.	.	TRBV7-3	TGTGCCAGCAGCTTTTCAGGCGGGGCGAGCACAGATACGCAGTATTTT	CASSFSGGASTDTQYF
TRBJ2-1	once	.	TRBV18	TGTGCCAGCTCACCAAGCCGGGGAGAAGATGAGCAGTTCTTC	CASSPSRGEDEQFF
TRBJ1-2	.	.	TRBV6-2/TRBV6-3	TGTGCCAGCAGTTACCCGGGTTGGCAGTCTAACTATGGCTACACCTTC	CASSYPGWQSNYGYTF
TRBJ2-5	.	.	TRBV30	TGTGCCTGGGAACGGGGGGCAGGACGAGAGACCCAGTACTTC	CAWERGAGRETQYF
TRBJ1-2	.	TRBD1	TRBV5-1	TGCGCCAGCAGCTTGGCTTTAACCGGGACAGGGGGCCCTGGCTACACCTTC	CASSLALTGTGGPGYTF
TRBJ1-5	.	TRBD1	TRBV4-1	TGCGCCAGCAGCCTAGACAGGGTTGATCAGCCCCAGCATTTT	CASSLDRVDQPQHF
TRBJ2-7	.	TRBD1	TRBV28	TGTGCCAGCAGTCCAGGGGGTAGTTCGTCCGAGCAGTACTTC	CASSPGGSSSEQYF
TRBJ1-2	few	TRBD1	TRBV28	TGTGCCAGCAGTCTGGACAGGAACTATGGCTACACCTTC	CASSLDRNYGYTF
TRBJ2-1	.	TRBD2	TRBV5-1	TGCGCCAGCAGCTTAGCTAGCGGGGTATCCTACAATGAGCAGTTCTTC	CASSLASGVSYNEQFF
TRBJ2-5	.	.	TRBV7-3	TGTGCCAGCAGCTTTTTCTCGGGAATACAAGAGACCCAGTACTTC	CASSFFSGIQETQYF
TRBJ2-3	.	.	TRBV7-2	TGTGCCAGCAGCTGGCGGGGCCCAGATACGCAGTATTTT	CASSWRGPDTQYF
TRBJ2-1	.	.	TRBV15	TGTGCCACCAGCAGAGAGGGGGCAAGCTCCTACAATGAGCAGTTCTTC	CATSREGASSYNEQFF
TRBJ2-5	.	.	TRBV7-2	TGTGCCAGCAGCTCATCCACTAGGATCCGAGAGACCCAGTACTTC	CASSSSTRIRETQYF
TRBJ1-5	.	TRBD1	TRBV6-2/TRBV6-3	TGTGCCAGCAGTTACCAAACAGGGGGGATTGGCAATCAGCCCCAGCATTTT	CASSYQTGGIGNQPQHF
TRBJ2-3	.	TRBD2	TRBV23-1	TGCGCCAGCAGTCAATCTGAGCGGGGGGGGTCCCCCCACACAGATACGCAGTATTTT	CASSQSERGGSPHTDTQYF
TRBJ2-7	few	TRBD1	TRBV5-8	TGTGCCAGCAGCTTGTCCAGCAGGGGGCGGTACGAGCAGTACTTC	CASSLSSRGRYEQYF
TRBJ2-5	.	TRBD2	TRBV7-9	TGTGCCAGCAGCTTAGTCGGCCTAGCGGGAGCTACCCAGTACTTC	CASSLVGLAGATQYF